This TCR beta chain was identified during a study of T cell responses to AZD1222 COVID-19 vaccine. Notes on this clone: Its antigen remains unknown.

The germline V and J ends were trimmed by 4 bases and 8 bases, with 7 bases remaining between them. Looked up from germline, CDR1 is SGHRS and CDR2 is YFSETQ. The CDR3 loop spans 12 amino acids. The method was immunoSEQ multiplex PCR; TCRdb's version includes in-frame clones alone and lacks a portion of them. The sample shows fewer than 150,000 clones, around nine tenths of them seen only once. Findings and caveats of the study: Just a handful of people given AZD1222 tested seropositive at baseline. The study sampled repertoires only after the peak T cell response.

The sequence was obtained from an adult in good health. The chain has TRBV5-1 and TRBJ1-6; D is unresolved. The sample was peripheral blood, taken on day 0 of AZD1222 vaccination. CDR3 sequence: CASSTRDSPLHF. In DNA form, the CDR3 reads TGCGCCAGCAGCACCCGGGATTCACCCCTCCACTTT.